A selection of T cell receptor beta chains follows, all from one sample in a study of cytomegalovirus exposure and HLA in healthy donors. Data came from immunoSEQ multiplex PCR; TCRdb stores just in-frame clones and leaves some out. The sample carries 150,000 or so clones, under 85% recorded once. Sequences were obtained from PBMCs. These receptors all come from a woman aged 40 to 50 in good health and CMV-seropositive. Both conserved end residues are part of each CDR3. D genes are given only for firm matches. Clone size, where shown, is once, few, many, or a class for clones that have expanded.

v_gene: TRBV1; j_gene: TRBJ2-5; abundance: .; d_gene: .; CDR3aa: CTSSQDLTVAGARETQYF; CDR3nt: TGCACCAGCAGCCAAGATCTGACGGTAGCGGGGGCGAGGGAGACCCAGTACTTC
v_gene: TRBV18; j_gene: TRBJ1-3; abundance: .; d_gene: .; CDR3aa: CASSPQQGSSGNTIYF; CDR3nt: TGTGCCAGCTCACCACAACAGGGATCCTCTGGAAACACCATATATTTT
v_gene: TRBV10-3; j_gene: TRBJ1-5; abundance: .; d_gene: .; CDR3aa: CAISEGLPNQPQHF; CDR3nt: TGTGCCATCAGTGAAGGACTACCAAATCAGCCCCAGCATTTT
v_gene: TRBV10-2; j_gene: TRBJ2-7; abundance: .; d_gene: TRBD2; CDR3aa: CASSAERGSSYEQYF; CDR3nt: TGCGCCAGCAGTGCCGAGCGGGGGAGCTCCTACGAGCAGTACTTC
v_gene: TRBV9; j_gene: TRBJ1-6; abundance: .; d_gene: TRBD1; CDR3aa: CASSAAGQGASPLHF; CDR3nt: TGTGCCAGCAGCGCAGCGGGACAGGGGGCCTCACCCCTCCACTTT
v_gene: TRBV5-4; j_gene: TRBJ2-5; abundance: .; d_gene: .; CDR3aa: CASSDSSGETQYF; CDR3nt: TGTGCCAGCAGCGACAGCTCAGGGGAGACCCAGTACTTC
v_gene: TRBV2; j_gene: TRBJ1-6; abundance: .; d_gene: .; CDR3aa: CASSVRPPRENSPLHF; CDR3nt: TGTGCCAGCAGTGTTCGCCCCCCGCGGGAGAATTCACCCCTCCACTTT
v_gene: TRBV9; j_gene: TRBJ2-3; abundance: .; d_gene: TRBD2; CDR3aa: CASSPTSGGAIADTQYF; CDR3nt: TGTGCCAGCAGCCCGACTAGCGGGGGGGCCATCGCAGATACGCAGTATTTT
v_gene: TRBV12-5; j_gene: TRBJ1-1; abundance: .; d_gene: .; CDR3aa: CASALLGTEAFF; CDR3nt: TGTGCTAGTGCCCTGCTAGGCACTGAAGCTTTCTTT
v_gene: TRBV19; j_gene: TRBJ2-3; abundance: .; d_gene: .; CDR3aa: CASRRGGSDTQYF; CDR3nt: TGTGCCAGCCGCAGGGGAGGGTCAGATACGCAGTATTTT
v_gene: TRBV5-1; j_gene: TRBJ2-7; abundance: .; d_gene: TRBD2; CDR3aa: CASSLSLAGVEQYF; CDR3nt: TGCGCCAGCAGCTTGAGCCTAGCGGGGGTCGAGCAGTACTTC
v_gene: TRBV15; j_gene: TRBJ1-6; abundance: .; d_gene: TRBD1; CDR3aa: CATSKTGTGYSPLHF; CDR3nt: TGTGCCACCAGCAAGACCGGGACAGGCTACTCACCCCTCCACTTT
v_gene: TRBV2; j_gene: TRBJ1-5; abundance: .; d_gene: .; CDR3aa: CASRTTDQPQHF; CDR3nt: TGTGCCAGCAGGACGACAGATCAGCCCCAGCATTTT
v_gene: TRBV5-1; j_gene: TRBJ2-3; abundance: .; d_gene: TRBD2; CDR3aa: CASSLGLAGIASTDTQYF; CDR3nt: TGCGCCAGCAGCTTGGGACTAGCGGGGATCGCTAGCACAGATACGCAGTATTTT
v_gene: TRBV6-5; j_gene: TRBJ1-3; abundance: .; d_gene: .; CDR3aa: CASRIDRTGNTIYF; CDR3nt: TGTGCCAGTCGAATTGACAGGACTGGAAACACCATATATTTT
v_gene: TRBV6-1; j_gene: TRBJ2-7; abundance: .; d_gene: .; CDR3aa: CASSDPSTYEQYF; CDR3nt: TGTGCCAGCAGTGACCCGAGCACCTACGAGCAGTACTTC
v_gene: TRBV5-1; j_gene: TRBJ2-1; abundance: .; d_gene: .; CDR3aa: CASSDRTVGYNEQFF; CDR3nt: TGCGCCAGCAGCGATAGGACAGTTGGCTACAATGAGCAGTTCTTC
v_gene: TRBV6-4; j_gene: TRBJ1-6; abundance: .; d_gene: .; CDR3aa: CASSDRGHNSPLHF; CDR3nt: TGTGCCAGCAGTGACAGGGGACACAATTCACCCCTCCACTTT
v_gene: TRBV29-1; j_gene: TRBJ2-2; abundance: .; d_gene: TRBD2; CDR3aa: CSVASGGLTGELFF; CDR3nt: TGCAGCGTGGCTAGCGGGGGGCTCACCGGGGAGCTGTTTTTT
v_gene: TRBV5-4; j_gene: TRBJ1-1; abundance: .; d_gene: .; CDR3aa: CASSQDSHTEAFF; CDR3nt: TGTGCCAGCAGCCAGGACAGCCACACTGAAGCTTTCTTT
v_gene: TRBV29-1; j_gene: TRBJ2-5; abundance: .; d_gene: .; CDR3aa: CSAVLGTQYF; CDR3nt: TGCAGCGCGGTCCTTGGGACCCAGTACTTC
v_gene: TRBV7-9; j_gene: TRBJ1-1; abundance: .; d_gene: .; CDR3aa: CTSSLAAGRVTEAFF; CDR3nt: TGTACCAGCAGCTTAGCGGCCGGTCGGGTCACTGAAGCTTTCTTT
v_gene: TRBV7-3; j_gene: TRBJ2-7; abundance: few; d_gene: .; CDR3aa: CASSLLAGSSYEQYF; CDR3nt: TGTGCCAGCAGCTTACTGGCGGGCAGCTCCTACGAGCAGTACTTC
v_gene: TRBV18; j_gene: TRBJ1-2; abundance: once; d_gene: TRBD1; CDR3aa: CASSPRTGGGYTF; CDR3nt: TGTGCCAGCTCACCGAGGACAGGGGGTGGCTACACCTTC
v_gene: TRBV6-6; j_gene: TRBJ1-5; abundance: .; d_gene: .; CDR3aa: CASSSTARAAPQHF; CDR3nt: TGTGCCAGCAGCTCAACCGCCAGGGCTGCGCCCCAGCATTTT
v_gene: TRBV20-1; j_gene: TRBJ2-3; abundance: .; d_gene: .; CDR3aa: CSAITVGTQYF; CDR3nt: TGCAGTGCTATTACAGTAGGTACGCAGTATTTT
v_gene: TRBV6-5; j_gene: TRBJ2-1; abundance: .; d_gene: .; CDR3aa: CASSSSFDFTYNEQFF; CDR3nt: TGTGCCAGCAGTTCCTCCTTCGACTTTACTTACAATGAGCAGTTCTTC
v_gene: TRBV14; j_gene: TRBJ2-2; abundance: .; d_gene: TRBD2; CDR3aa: CASSQSAGGLIPGELFF; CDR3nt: TGTGCCAGCAGCCAATCAGCGGGGGGGCTAATTCCCGGGGAGCTGTTTTTT
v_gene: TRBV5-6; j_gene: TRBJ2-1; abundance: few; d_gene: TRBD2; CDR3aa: CASSLFGGAKDEQFF; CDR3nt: TGTGCCAGCAGCTTGTTCGGGGGGGCTAAGGATGAGCAGTTCTTC
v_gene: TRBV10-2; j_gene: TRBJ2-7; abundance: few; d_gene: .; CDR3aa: CASSEQASYEQYF; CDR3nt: TGCGCCAGCAGTGAGCAGGCTTCCTACGAGCAGTACTTC
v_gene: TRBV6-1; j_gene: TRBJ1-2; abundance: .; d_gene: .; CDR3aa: CASSAASGRDSHYGYTF; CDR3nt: TGTGCCAGCAGTGCCGCCTCGGGGAGGGACTCTCACTATGGCTACACCTTC
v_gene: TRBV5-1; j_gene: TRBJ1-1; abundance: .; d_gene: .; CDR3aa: CASSLDMNTEAFF; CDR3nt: TGCGCCAGCAGCTTGGATATGAACACTGAAGCTTTCTTT
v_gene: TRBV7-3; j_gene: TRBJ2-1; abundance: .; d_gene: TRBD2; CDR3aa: CASSSGLAGDGEQFF; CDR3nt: TGTGCCAGCAGCTCTGGACTAGCGGGGGATGGGGAGCAGTTCTTC
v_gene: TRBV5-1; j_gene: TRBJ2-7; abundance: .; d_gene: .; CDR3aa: CASSLPRTASSYEQYF; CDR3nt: TGCGCCAGCAGCTTGCCCCGGACAGCTAGCTCCTACGAGCAGTACTTC
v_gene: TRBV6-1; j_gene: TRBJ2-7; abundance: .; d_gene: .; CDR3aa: CASRLAGEQYF; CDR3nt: TGTGCCAGCAGACTGGCGGGAGAGCAGTACTTC
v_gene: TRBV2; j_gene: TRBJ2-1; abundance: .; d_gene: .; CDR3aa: CASSPYSGYSYNEQFF; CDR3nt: TGTGCCAGCAGTCCCTATAGCGGATACTCCTACAATGAGCAGTTCTTC
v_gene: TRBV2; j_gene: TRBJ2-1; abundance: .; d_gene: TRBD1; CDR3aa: CASSGDRGRDYNEQFF; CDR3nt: TGTGCCAGCAGTGGGGACAGGGGGCGCGACTACAATGAGCAGTTCTTC
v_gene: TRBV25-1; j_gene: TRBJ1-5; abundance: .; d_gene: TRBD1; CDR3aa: CATSTGGSQPQHF; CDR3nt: TGTGCCACCTCGACAGGGGGCAGTCAGCCCCAGCATTTT
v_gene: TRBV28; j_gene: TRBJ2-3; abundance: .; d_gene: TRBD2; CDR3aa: CASSASGGARQDTQYF; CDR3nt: TGTGCCAGCAGTGCTAGCGGGGGGGCAAGGCAAGATACGCAGTATTTT
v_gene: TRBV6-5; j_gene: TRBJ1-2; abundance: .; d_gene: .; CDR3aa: CASSYSRGSYGYTF; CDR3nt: TGTGCCAGCAGTTACTCCAGGGGAAGCTATGGCTACACCTTC
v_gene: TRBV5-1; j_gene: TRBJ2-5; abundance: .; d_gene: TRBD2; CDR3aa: CASSQGTSGAGTQYF; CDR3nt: TGCGCCAGCAGCCAGGGGACTAGCGGAGCGGGGACCCAGTACTTC
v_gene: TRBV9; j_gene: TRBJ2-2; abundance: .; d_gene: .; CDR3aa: CASSTDRSGELFF; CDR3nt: TGTGCCAGCAGCACAGACAGGTCCGGGGAGCTGTTTTTT
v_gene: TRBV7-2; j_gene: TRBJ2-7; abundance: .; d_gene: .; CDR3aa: CASSNTYEQYF; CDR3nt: TGTGCCAGCAGCAATACCTACGAGCAGTACTTC
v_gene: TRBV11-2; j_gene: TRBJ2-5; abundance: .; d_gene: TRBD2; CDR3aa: CASSSFRLTSGGHQETQYF; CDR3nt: TGTGCCAGCAGCTCCTTCCGATTAACTAGCGGGGGCCACCAAGAGACCCAGTACTTC
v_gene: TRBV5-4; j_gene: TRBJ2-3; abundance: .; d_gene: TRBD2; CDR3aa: CASSQEGLAGVDTQYF; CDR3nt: TGTGCCAGCAGCCAGGAGGGACTAGCGGGGGTGGATACGCAGTATTTT
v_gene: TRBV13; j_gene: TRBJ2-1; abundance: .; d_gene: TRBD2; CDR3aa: CASSLWTSGANEQFF; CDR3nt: TGTGCCAGCAGCTTATGGACTAGCGGGGCCAATGAGCAGTTCTTC
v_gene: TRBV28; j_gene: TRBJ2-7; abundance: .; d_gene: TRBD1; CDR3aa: CASTLGQGVSGQYF; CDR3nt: TGTGCCAGCACCCTGGGACAGGGGGTTAGCGGGCAGTACTTC
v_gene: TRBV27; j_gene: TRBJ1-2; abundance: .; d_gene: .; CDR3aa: CASSSPTTGRYGYTF; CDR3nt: TGTGCCAGCAGTTCTCCGACGACAGGCCGCTATGGCTACACCTTC
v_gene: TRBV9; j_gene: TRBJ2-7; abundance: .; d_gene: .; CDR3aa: CASSVGSDKRSEQYF; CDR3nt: TGTGCCAGCAGCGTAGGTTCGGACAAAAGGTCCGAGCAGTACTTC
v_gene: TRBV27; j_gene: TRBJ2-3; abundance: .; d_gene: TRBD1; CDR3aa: CASSSLTGINTDTQYF; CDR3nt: TGTGCCAGCAGTTCCCTGACAGGGATCAACACAGATACGCAGTATTTT
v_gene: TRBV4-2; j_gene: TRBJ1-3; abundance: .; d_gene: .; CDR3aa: CASSQDGASGNTIYF; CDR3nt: TGTGCCAGCAGCCAAGATGGGGCTTCTGGAAACACCATATATTTT